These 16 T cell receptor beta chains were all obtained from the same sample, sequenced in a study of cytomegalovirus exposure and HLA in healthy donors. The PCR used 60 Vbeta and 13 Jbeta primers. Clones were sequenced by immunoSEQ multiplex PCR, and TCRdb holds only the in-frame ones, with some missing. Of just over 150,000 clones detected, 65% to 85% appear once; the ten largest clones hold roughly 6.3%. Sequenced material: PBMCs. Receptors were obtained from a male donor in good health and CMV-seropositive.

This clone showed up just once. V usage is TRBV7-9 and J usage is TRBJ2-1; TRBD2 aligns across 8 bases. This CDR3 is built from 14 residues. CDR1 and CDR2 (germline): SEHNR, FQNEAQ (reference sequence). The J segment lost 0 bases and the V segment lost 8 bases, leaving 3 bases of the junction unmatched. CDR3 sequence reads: CASRSGSSYNEQFF. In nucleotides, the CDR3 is TGTGCCAGCCGAAGCGGGAGCTCCTACAATGAGCAGTTCTTC.

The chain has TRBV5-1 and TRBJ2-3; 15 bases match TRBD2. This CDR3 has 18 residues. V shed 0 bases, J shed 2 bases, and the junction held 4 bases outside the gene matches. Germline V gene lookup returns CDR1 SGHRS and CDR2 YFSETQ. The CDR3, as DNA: TGCGCCAGCAGCTTGGATGGACTAGCGGGAGGGACCACAGATACGCAGTATTTT. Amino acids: CASSLDGLAGGTTDTQYF.

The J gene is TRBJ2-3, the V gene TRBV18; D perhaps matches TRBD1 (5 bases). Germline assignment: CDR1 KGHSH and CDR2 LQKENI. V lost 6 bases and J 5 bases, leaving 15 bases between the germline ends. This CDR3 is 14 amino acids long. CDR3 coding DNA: TGTGCCAGCTCGCCCTGGGGCTCTCAAGATACGCAGTATTTT. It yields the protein CASSPWGSQDTQYF.

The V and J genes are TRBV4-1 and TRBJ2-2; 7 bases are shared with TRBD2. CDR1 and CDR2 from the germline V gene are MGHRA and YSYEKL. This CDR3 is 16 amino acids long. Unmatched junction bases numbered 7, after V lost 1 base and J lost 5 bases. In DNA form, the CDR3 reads TGCGCCAGCAGCCAAGGGCGGGGGACTAAGACCGGGGAGCTGTTTTTT. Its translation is CASSQGRGTKTGELFF.

The CDR3 loop reads CASSIGTSGTDTQYF. The CDR3 DNA reads TGTGCCAGTAGTATCGGTACTAGCGGTACAGATACGCAGTATTTT. V usage is TRBV19 and J usage is TRBJ2-3; 8 bases align to TRBD2. Germline V gene data show CDR1 as LNHDA and CDR2 as SQIVND (reference sequence). The CDR3 length is 15 residues. V lost 3 bases, J lost 3 bases, and 5 bases stayed unmatched. The variable domain in full, completed from reference TRBV19 and TRBJ2-3, reads DGGITQSPKYLFRKEGQNVTLSCEQNLNHDAMYWYRQDPGQGLRLIYYSQIVNDFQKGDIAEGYSVSREKKESFPLTVTSAQKNPTAFYLCASSIGTSGTDTQYFGPGTRLTVL.

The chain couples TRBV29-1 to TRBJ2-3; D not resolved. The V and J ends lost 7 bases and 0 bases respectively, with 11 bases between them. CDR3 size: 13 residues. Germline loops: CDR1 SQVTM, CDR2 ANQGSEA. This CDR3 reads CSGWALSTDTQYF. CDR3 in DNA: TGCAGCGGATGGGCCCTCAGCACAGATACGCAGTATTTT.

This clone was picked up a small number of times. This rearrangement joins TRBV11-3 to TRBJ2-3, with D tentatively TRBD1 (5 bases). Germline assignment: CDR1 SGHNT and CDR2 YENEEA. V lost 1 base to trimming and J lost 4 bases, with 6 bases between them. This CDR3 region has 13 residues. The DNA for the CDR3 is TGTGCCAGCAGCTTAGGGGGCGCAGATACGCAGTATTTT. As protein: CASSLGGADTQYF.

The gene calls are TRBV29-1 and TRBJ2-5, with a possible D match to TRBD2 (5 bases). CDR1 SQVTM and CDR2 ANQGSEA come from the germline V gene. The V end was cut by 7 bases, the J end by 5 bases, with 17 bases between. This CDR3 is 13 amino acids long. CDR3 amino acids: CSAAGSGGETQYF. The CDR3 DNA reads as TGCAGCGCTGCGGGTTCCGGTGGGGAGACCCAGTACTTC.

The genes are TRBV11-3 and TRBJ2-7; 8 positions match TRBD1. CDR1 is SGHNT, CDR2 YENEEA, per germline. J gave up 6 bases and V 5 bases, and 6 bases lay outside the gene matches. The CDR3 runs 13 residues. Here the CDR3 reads CASSPGTGSEQYF. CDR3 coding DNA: TGTGCCAGCAGCCCAGGGACAGGCTCCGAGCAGTACTTC. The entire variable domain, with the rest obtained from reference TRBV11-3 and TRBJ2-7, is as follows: EAGVVQSPRYKIIEKKQPVAFWCNPISGHNTLYWYLQNLGQGPELLIRYENEEAVDDSQLPKDRFSAERLKGVDSTLKIQPAELGDSAVYLCASSPGTGSEQYFGPGTRLTVT.

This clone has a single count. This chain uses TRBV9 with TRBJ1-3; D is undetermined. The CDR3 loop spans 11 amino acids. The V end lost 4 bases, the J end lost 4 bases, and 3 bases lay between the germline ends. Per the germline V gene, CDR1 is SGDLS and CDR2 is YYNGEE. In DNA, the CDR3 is TGTGCCAGCAGCCTAGGAAACACCATATATTTT. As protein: CASSLGNTIYF.

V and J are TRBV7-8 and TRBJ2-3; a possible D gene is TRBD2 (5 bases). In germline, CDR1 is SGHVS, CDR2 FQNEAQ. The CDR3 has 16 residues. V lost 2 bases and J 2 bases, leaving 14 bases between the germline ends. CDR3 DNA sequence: TGTGCCAGCAGCTTATGGGCGGGTACCAACACAGATACGCAGTATTTT. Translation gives CASSLWAGTNTDTQYF.

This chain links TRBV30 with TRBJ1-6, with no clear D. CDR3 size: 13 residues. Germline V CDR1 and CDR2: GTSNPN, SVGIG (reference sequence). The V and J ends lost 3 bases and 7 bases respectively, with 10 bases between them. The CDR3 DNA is TGTGCCTGGAGAGTGATACTAAATTCACCCCTCCACTTT. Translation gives CAWRVILNSPLHF.

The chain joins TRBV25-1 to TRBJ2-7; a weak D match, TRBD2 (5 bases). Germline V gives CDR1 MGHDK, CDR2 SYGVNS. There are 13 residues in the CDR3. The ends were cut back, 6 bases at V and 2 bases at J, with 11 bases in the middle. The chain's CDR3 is CASSGGTPYEQYF. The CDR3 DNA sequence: TGTGCCAGCAGCGGAGGTACTCCCTACGAGCAGTACTTC.

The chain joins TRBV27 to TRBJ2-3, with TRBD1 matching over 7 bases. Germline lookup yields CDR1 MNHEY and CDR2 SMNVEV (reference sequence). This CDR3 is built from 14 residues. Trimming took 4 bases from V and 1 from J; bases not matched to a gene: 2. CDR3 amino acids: CASSSGQRTDTQYF. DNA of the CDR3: TGTGCCAGCAGTTCGGGACAGCGCACAGATACGCAGTATTTT.

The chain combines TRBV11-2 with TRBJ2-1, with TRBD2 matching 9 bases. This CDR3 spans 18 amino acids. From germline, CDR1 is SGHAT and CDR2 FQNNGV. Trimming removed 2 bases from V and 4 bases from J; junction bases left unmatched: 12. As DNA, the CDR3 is TGTGCCAGCAGCTTACTCCCGGTAGCGGGAGTGAAGTACAATGAGCAGTTCTTC. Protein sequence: CASSLLPVAGVKYNEQFF.

The CDR3 region is CASSQASMVRPNEKLFF. In nucleotides, the CDR3 is TGTGCCAGCAGCCAAGCATCGATGGTCAGGCCCAATGAAAAACTGTTTTTT. The genes are TRBV14 and TRBJ1-4; D gene uncertain. Trimming shortened V by 1 base and J by 5 bases, and 17 bases separated the two germline ends. The germline V gene has CDR1 SGHDN and CDR2 FVKESK. The CDR3 contains 17 residues.